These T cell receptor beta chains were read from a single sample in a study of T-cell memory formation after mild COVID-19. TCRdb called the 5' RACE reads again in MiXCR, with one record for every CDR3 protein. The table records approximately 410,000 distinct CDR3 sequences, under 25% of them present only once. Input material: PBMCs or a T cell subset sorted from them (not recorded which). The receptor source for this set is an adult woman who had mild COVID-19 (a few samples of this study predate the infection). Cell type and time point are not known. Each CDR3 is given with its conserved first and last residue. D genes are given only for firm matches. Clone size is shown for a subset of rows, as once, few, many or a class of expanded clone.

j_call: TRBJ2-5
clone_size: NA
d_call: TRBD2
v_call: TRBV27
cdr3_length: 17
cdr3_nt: TGTGCCAGCAGTATGTCTAGCGGGAGGGTTTTTCAAGAGACCCAGTACTTC
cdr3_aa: CASSMSSGRVFQETQYF

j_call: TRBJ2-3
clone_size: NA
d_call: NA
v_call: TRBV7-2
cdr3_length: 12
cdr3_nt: TGTGCCAGCAGCCAGTGGGGAGATACGCAGTATTTT
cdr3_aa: CASSQWGDTQYF

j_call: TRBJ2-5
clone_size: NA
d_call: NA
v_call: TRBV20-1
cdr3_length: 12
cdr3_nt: TGCAGTGCTAGAATCAGTCAGGAGACCCAGTACTTC
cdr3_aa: CSARISQETQYF

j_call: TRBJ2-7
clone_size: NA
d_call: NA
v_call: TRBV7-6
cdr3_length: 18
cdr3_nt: TGTGCCAGCAGCCCCGGGGGACAGTTCGAGCTGGGATGGGACGAGCAGTACTTC
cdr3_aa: CASSPGGQFELGWDEQYF

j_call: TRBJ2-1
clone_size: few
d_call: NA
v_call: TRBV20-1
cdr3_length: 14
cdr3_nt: TGCAGTGCTAGGGGACCGGAGTCTTACAATGAGCAGTTCTTC
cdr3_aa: CSARGPESYNEQFF

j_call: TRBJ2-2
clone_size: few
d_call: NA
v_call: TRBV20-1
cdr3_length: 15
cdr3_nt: TGCAGTGCTAGAGGGTGGGGGGCGGACACCGGGGAGCTGTTTTTT
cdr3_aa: CSARGWGADTGELFF

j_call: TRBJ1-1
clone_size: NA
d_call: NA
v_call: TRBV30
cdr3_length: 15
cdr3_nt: TGTGCCTGGAGTAAAATCAGGTATGCAAAGGGTGAAGCTTTCTTT
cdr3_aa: CAWSKIRYAKGEAFF

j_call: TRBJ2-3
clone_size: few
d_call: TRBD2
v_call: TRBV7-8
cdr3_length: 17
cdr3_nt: TGTGCCAGCAGCCCGCCCTTAGCGGGGGGGCTTGAAGATACGCAGTATTTT
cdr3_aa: CASSPPLAGGLEDTQYF

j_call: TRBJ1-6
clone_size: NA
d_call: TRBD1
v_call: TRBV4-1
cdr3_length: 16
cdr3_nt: TGCGCCAGCAGCCATGATCAACGGACAGGGACGTCACCCCTCCACTTT
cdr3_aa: CASSHDQRTGTSPLHF

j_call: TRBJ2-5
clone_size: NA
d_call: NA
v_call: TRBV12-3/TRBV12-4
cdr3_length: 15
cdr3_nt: TGTGCCAGCACCAATGCAGTCGGGGGCCAAGAGACCCAGTACTTC
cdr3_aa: CASTNAVGGQETQYF

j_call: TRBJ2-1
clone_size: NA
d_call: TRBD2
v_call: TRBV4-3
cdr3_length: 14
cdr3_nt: TGCGCCAGCAGCCAAGAAAGCGGGAACAATGAGCAGTTCTTC
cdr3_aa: CASSQESGNNEQFF

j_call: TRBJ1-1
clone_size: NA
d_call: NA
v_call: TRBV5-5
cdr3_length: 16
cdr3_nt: TGTGCCAGCAGCTTGGCTCGGACAGCTTTTTACACTGAAGCTTTCTTT
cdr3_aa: CASSLARTAFYTEAFF

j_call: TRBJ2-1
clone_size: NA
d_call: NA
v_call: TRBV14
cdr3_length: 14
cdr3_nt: TGTGCCAGCAGCCAGCGCGGTACCTACAATGAGCAGTTCTTC
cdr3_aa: CASSQRGTYNEQFF

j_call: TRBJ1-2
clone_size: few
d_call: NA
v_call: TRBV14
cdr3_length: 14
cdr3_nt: TGTGCCAGCAGCCAAGCCAGGACATCGAGTGGCTACACCTTC
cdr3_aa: CASSQARTSSGYTF

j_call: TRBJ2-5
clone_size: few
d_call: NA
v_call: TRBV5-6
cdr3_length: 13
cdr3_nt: TGTGCCAGCAGCTTGTTAGGACTAGAGACCCAGTACTTC
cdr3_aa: CASSLLGLETQYF

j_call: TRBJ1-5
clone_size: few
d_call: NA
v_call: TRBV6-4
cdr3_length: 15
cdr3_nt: TGTGCCAGCAGTGAACCGGCCAGGGTACGCCAGCCCCAGCATTTT
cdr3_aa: CASSEPARVRQPQHF

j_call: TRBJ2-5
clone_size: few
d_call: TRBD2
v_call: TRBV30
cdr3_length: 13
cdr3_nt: TGTGCCTGGAGGCCGGGAGGGACGGAGACCCAGTACTTC
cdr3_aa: CAWRPGGTETQYF

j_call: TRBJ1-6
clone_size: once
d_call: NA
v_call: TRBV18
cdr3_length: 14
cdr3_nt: TGTGCCAGCTCACCGGGGAGTGGTGGATCACCCCTCCACTTT
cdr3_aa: CASSPGSGGSPLHF

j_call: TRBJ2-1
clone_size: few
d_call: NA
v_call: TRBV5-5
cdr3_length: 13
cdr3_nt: TGTGCCAGCAGCTTCGGGACAACGGGGGAGCAGTTCTTC
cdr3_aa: CASSFGTTGEQFF

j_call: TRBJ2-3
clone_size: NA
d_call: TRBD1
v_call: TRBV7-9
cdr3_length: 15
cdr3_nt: TGTGCCAGCAGCCGCGGGACAGGGGACACAGATACGCAGTATTTT
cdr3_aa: CASSRGTGDTDTQYF

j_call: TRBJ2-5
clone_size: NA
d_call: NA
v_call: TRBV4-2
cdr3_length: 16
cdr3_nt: TGTGCCAGCAGCCAAGGGCTGGGGGGCCATTCGGAGACCCAGTACTTC
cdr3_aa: CASSQGLGGHSETQYF

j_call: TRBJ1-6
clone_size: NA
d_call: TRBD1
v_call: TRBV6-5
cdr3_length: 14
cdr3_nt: TGTGCCAGCAGTCCGACAGGGGGCAATTCACCCCTCCACTTT
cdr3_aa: CASSPTGGNSPLHF

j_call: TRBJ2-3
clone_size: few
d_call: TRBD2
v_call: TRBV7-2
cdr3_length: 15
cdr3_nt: TGTGCCAGCAGCCTCAAGCGGGGTAGCACAGATACGCAGTATTTT
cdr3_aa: CASSLKRGSTDTQYF

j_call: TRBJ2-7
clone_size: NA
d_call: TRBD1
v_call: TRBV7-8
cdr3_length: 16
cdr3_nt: TGTGCCAGCAGCCCGGGACAGGGAACGGTAGGTCGCGAGCAGTACTTC
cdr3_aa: CASSPGQGTVGREQYF

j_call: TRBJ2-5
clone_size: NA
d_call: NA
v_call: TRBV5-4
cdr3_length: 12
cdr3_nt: TGTGCCAGCAGTACAGAGGGGATAACCCAGTACTTC
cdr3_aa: CASSTEGITQYF

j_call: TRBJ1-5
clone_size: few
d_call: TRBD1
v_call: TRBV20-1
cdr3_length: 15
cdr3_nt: TGCAGTGCCTCGACAGGGCCAACCACCAATCAGCCCCAGCATTTT
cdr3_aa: CSASTGPTTNQPQHF

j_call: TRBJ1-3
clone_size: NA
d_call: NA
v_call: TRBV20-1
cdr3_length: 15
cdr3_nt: TGCAGTGCTAGAGATAGGACAGCCTCTGGAAACACCATATATTTT
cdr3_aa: CSARDRTASGNTIYF

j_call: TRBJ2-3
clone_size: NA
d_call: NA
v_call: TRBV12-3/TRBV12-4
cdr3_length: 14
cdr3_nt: TGTGCCAGCAGTTCTGGGGGGGGCCTTGATACGCAGTATTTT
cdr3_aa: CASSSGGGLDTQYF

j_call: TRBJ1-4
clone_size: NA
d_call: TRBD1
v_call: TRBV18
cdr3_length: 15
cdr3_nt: TGTGCCAGCTCACCAAAGACAGGGGGCAATGAAAAACTGTTTTTT
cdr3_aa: CASSPKTGGNEKLFF

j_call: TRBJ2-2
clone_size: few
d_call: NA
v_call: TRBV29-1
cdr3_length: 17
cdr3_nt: TGCAGCGTCCAGCTGGGGGGCAGCTGGGGGGGCACCGGGGAGCTGTTTTTT
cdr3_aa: CSVQLGGSWGGTGELFF

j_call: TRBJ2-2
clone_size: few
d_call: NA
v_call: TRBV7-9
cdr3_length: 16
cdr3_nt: TGTGCCAGCAGCTTAGAACTGGATGCGAACACCGGGGAGCTGTTTTTT
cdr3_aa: CASSLELDANTGELFF

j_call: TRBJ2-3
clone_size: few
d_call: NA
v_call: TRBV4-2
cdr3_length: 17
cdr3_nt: TGTGCCAGCAGCCATCCCGGACGAGGGGCGCGCACAGATACGCAGTATTTT
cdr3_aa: CASSHPGRGARTDTQYF

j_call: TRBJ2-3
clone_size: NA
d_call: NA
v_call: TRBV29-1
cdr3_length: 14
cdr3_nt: TGCAGCGTTGTTCGCGGGACAATCACAGATACGCAGTATTTT
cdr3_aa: CSVVRGTITDTQYF

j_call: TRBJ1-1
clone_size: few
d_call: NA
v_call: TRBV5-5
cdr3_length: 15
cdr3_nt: TGTGCCAGCAGCCCGGTCCGGGGGCTAGGCACTGAAGCTTTCTTT
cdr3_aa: CASSPVRGLGTEAFF

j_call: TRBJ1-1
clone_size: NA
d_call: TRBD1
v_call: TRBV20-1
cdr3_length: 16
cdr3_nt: TGCAGTGCTAGAGACCCGGACAGGGGGCAGAACACTGAAGCTTTCTTT
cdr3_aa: CSARDPDRGQNTEAFF